These 4 T cell receptor beta chains were all obtained from the same sample, sequenced in a study of cytomegalovirus exposure and HLA in healthy donors. Generated by immunoSEQ multiplex PCR, the TCRdb table keeps only in-frame clones and is missing some. The table lists more than 250,000 clones, approximately 90% of them singletons. Sequencing was performed on PBMCs. The receptors derive from a woman under 30 in good health and CMV-seronegative.

The chain uses TRBV11-1 and TRBJ2-7; 10 bases match TRBD1. The V gene's germline CDR1 is SGHAT and CDR2 FQDESV (reference sequence). The CDR3 covers 14 residues. The J segment lost 2 bases and the V segment lost 7 bases, leaving 5 bases of the junction unmatched. In DNA, the CDR3 is TGTGCCAGCACCCCGGGACAGGGGACCTACGAGCAGTACTTC. It yields the protein CASTPGQGTYEQYF.

The rearrangement uses TRBV7-2 and TRBJ2-5, with D possibly TRBD1 on 7 matching bases. Germline V gene data show CDR1 as SGHTA and CDR2 as FQGNSA. The CDR3 is made up of 15 amino acids. Trimming took 4 bases from V and 2 from J, leaving 14 bases between them. CDR3 DNA sequence: TGTGCCAGCAGCTACCCGCAGGGGGGACAAGAGACCCAGTACTTC. This sequence encodes CASSYPQGGQETQYF.

The chain couples TRBV28 to TRBJ2-3; maybe TRBD2 (6 bases). V shed 5 bases and J shed 6 bases, with 15 bases lying between them. The CDR3 sequence is 14 residues long. Germline V gene data show CDR1 as MDHEN and CDR2 as SYDVKM. CDR3: CASSLTGGGDTQYF. The CDR3 DNA reads as TGTGCCAGCAGTCTGACCGGTGGGGGGGATACGCAGTATTTT.

This chain joins TRBV19 and TRBJ2-7, with 9 nucleotides matching TRBD1. The V gene's germline CDR1 is LNHDA and CDR2 SQIVND (reference sequence). The CDR3 runs 15 residues. V dropped 6 bases and J dropped 2; count of bases not matched to a gene: 8. The chain's CDR3 is CASRGTGTGPYEQYF. The CDR3 DNA sequence: TGTGCCAGTAGGGGGACAGGGACAGGCCCCTACGAGCAGTACTTC.